This TCR beta chain was captured in a study of T cell responses to AZD1222 COVID-19 vaccine. Looking at the study overall: Pooling covered second doses at about 4 or about 12 weeks.

The CDR3 is 15 residues long. The germline V and J ends were trimmed by 0 bases and 6 bases, with 11 bases remaining between them. The germline V gene encodes CDR1 MNHEY and CDR2 SVGAGI. Generated by immunoSEQ multiplex PCR, the TCRdb table keeps only in-frame clones and is missing some. The table has around 120,000 clones, 92% seen once; the top ten hold about 1.2%. This receptor was taken from an adult in good health. Sequenced material: peripheral blood, taken on day 0 of AZD1222 vaccination. The chain employs TRBV6-5 and TRBJ2-2; weak D call: TRBD2 (5 bases). CDR3 sequence: CASSYSATGSGELFF. The CDR3 region has the DNA TGTGCCAGCAGTTACTCGGCGACGGGGTCCGGGGAGCTGTTTTTT.